These 21 T cell receptor beta chains came from one sample sequenced in a study of blood T cell repertoires in COVID-19. Clones were sequenced by immunoSEQ multiplex PCR, and TCRdb holds only the in-frame ones, with some missing. The sample shows over 100,000 clones, 75% to 90% of them seen only once. The sample taken for sequencing was peripheral blood. The receptor set was obtained from a man aged 55-75 years with COVID-19, enrolled during active disease.

This chain links TRBV5-4 with TRBJ1-2, with 9 bases matching TRBD1. Germline V CDR1 and CDR2: SGHNT, YYREEE (reference sequence). This CDR3 comprises 12 residues. With V trimmed by 4 bases and J by 8 bases, 3 bases remained unmatched. The CDR3 reads CASSRQGEGYTF. The CDR3 DNA is TGTGCCAGCAGCCGACAGGGGGAGGGCTACACCTTC.

Here the CDR3 DNA reads TGTGCCAGCAGTTATGTTAGCGGGGGAAACCACGAGCAGTACTTC. As protein: CASSYVSGGNHEQYF. The rearrangement uses TRBV6-2 or TRBV6-3 and TRBJ2-7; 9 nucleotides match TRBD2. V was pared by 3 bases and J by 5 bases, with 8 bases of the junction left unmatched. From germline, CDR1 is MNHEY and CDR2 SVGEGT. The CDR3 runs to 15 residues.

The V gene is TRBV5-5, the J gene TRBJ1-3, with D unresolved. The V and J ends lost 2 bases and 3 bases respectively, with 9 bases between them. The CDR3 length is 14 residues. Germline V CDR1 and CDR2: SGHKS, YYEKEE (reference sequence). CDR3 nucleotides: TGTGCCAGCAGCTTCCTCGGGAGTGGAAACACCATATATTTT. As protein: CASSFLGSGNTIYF. Full variable domain (outside the CDR3, taken from reference TRBV5-5 and TRBJ1-3): DAGVTQSPTHLIKTRGQQVTLRCSPISGHKSVSWYQQVLGQGPQFIFQYYEKEERGRGNFPDRFSARQFPNYSSELNVNALLLGDSALYLCASSFLGSGNTIYFGEGSWLTVV.

The chain uses TRBV5-1 and TRBJ1-4; 10 nucleotides agree with TRBD1. The CDR3 contains 15 residues. CDR1 and CDR2 from the germline V gene are SGHRS and YFSETQ. V lost 4 bases and J lost 8; bases outside the gene matches: 8. CDR3 coding DNA: TGCGCCAGCAGCACCCTAGGACAGGGGGGCGAAAAACTGTTTTTT. Its translation is CASSTLGQGGEKLFF.

The gene calls are TRBV6-6 and TRBJ2-7; TRBD1 aligns across 7 bases. The CDR3 is 15 amino acids. V shed 7 bases, J shed 6 bases, and the junction held 15 bases outside the gene matches. In germline, CDR1 is MNHNY, CDR2 SVGAGI (reference sequence). In DNA form, the CDR3 reads TGTGCCAGCACCTCGATAACAGGGGTGGCCTCCGAGCAGTACTTC. It translates to CASTSITGVASEQYF.

This clone occurred once. The chain couples TRBV6-5 to TRBJ1-1, with D possibly TRBD1 on 5 matching bases. Germline V gene lookup returns CDR1 MNHEY and CDR2 SVGAGI. Trimming pared 6 bases from V and 6 bases from J, leaving 14 bases between. There are 13 residues in the CDR3. CDR3 sequence: CASSIQGRSEAFF. In DNA, the CDR3 is TGTGCCAGCAGCATCCAGGGTAGGTCTGAAGCTTTCTTT.

The chain recombines TRBV9 with TRBJ1-3; possible D gene TRBD1, 5 bases. The V and J ends lost 4 bases and 3 bases respectively, with 11 bases between them. The germline CDR1 and CDR2 sequences are SGDLS and YYNGEE. The CDR3 covers 14 residues. CDR3: CASSYFQGGNTIYF. As DNA, the CDR3 is TGTGCCAGCAGCTACTTCCAGGGTGGAAACACCATATATTTT. Looking up the rest from reference TRBV9 and TRBJ1-3 gives the full variable domain: DSGVTQTPKHLITATGQRVTLRCSPRSGDLSVYWYQQSLDQGLQFLIQYYNGEERAKGNILERFSAQQFPDLHSELNLSSLELGDSALYFCASSYFQGGNTIYFGEGSWLTVV.

This chain uses TRBV6-2 or TRBV6-3 with TRBJ2-1, with 9 bases lining up with TRBD1. CDR3 length: 14 amino acids. The V gene's germline CDR1 is MNHEY and CDR2 SVGEGT. The trim removed 4 bases at V and 8 bases at J, leaving 6 bases unmatched. CDR3 DNA sequence: TGTGCCAGCAGTTCCGGACAGGGGTGGCATGAGCAGTTCTTC. It translates to CASSSGQGWHEQFF.

V and J are TRBV11-2 and TRBJ1-4; tentative D call: TRBD1 (5 bases). Germline CDR1 and CDR2: SGHAT and FQNNGV. The CDR3 has 12 residues. Trimming left V 6 bases short and J 14 bases short, with 16 bases between. The CDR3 sequence is CASSSSGRGLFF. CDR3 in DNA: TGTGCCAGCAGTTCTTCCGGGCGGGGGCTGTTTTTT.

This clone was seen only once. This rearrangement joins TRBV6-2 or TRBV6-3 to TRBJ2-1; 7 nucleotides match TRBD2. Germline CDR1 reads MNHEY; CDR2 reads SVGEGT. Trimming at V came to 0 bases and at J to 8 bases, leaving 10 bases not matched to a gene. This CDR3 has 16 residues. In DNA form, the CDR3 reads TGTGCCAGCAGTTACTCGAGCGGGGATGTAGGAGATGAGCAGTTCTTC. This gives the protein CASSYSSGDVGDEQFF.

The chain uses TRBV6-2 or TRBV6-3 and TRBJ2-7, with 8 nucleotides matching TRBD1. V shed 3 bases, J shed 2 bases, and the junction held 9 bases outside the gene matches. From germline, CDR1 is MNHEY and CDR2 SVGEGT. This CDR3 contains 16 residues. The CDR3 bases are TGTGCCAGCAGTTATTCTTCGGGACAGGTTACCTACGAGCAGTACTTC. It specifies CASSYSSGQVTYEQYF.

J is TRBJ2-5 and V is TRBV7-2; 7 nucleotides match TRBD1. With 5 bases clipped from V and 4 bases from J, the junction kept 7 bases outside the gene matches. Germline-derived CDR1 and CDR2 are SGHTA and FQGNSA. The CDR3 consists of 14 residues. CDR3 DNA sequence: TGTGCCAGCAGCGGACCGGGACAGCCAGAGACCCAGTACTTC. Translating gives CASSGPGQPETQYF.

Here the CDR3 reads CASSVWTGPNTEAFF. CDR3 coding DNA: TGTGCCAGCAGTGTGTGGACAGGACCGAACACTGAAGCTTTCTTT. This chain connects TRBV2 to TRBJ1-1; 7 bases are shared with TRBD1. V was pared by 4 bases and J by 1 base, with 6 bases of the junction left unmatched. In germline, CDR1 is SNHLY, CDR2 FYNNEI. The CDR3 has 15 amino acids.

This rearrangement joins TRBV5-1 to TRBJ2-2; 9 positions agree with TRBD1. This CDR3 has 16 amino acids. The ends lost 3 bases at V and 0 bases at J; junction bases unmatched: 3. CDR1 is SGHRS and CDR2 is YFSETQ in the germline V gene. The CDR3 region is CASSSRQGANTGELFF. The CDR3 DNA follows: TGCGCCAGCAGCTCCCGACAGGGGGCGAACACCGGGGAGCTGTTTTTT.

V usage is TRBV10-3 and J usage is TRBJ1-2; TRBD1 is a possible D gene (5 bases). V gave up 11 bases and J gave up 0 bases, with 13 bases separating them. The CDR3 length is 13 residues. CDR1 is ENHRY, CDR2 SYGVKD, per germline. The CDR3 DNA is TGTGCCGCAACCCTGGGGCCTAACTATGGCTACACCTTC. Encoded protein: CAATLGPNYGYTF.

The chain couples TRBV6-6 to TRBJ2-7; a weak D match, TRBD2 (6 bases). This CDR3 comprises 16 residues. Germline loops: CDR1 MNHNY, CDR2 SVGAGI (reference sequence). Trimming took 6 bases from V and 2 from J, leaving 20 bases between them. Here the CDR3 reads CASSRRGQSGTYEQYF. CDR3 nucleotide sequence: TGTGCCAGCAGCCGGAGGGGCCAGTCTGGAACCTACGAGCAGTACTTC.

This chain joins TRBV7-3 and TRBJ2-2, with unresolved D. The V end lost 4 bases, the J end lost 2 bases, and 11 bases lay between the germline ends. CDR1 and CDR2 from the germline V gene are SGHTA and FQGTGA. CDR3 length: 15 residues. In DNA, the CDR3 is TGTGCCAGCAGCTCGGCACTACCTAACACCGGGGAGCTGTTTTTT. Its protein product is CASSSALPNTGELFF.

This clone was detected only once. The chain combines TRBV30 with TRBJ1-1, with a possible D match to TRBD1 (5 bases). CDR3 size: 15 residues. Per germline, CDR1 GTSNPN and CDR2 SVGIG (reference sequence). The V and J ends lost 6 bases and 0 bases respectively, with 17 bases between them. Here the CDR3 reads CACSPTTDLNTEAFF. CDR3 nucleotides: TGTGCCTGCTCTCCTACGACAGACCTGAACACTGAAGCTTTCTTT. The variable domain in full, completed from reference TRBV30 and TRBJ1-1, reads SQTIHQWPATLVQPVGSPLSLECTVEGTSNPNLYWYRQAAGRGLQLLFYSVGIGQISSEVPQNLSASRPQDRQFILSSKKLLLSDSGFYLCACSPTTDLNTEAFFGQGTRLTVV.

The V gene is TRBV29-1, the J gene TRBJ2-3; TRBD2 aligns across 11 bases. Germline V CDR1 and CDR2: SQVTM, ANQGSEA. Trimming removed 6 bases from V and 2 bases from J; junction bases left unmatched: 4. This CDR3 is 14 amino acids long. As DNA, the CDR3 is TGCAGCGTCGAGACTAGCGGGGTCACAGATACGCAGTATTTT. This sequence encodes CSVETSGVTDTQYF.

The chain links TRBV3-1 (or the pseudogene TRBV3-2) to TRBJ1-1; 8 bases are a match to TRBD1. The CDR3 runs 12 residues. CDR1 and CDR2 from the germline V gene are LGHDT and YNNKEL (reference sequence). V was clipped by 4 bases and J by 12 bases; unmatched bases: 7. The CDR3 sequence is CASSLRQGTTFF. DNA of the CDR3: TGTGCCAGCAGCCTTCGACAGGGGACGACTTTCTTT.

This clone was detected only a few times. The gene calls are TRBV7-2 and TRBJ1-3, with D uncertain. Trimming removed 3 bases at V and 3 bases at J, with 6 bases between. This CDR3 contains 13 residues. Germline-derived CDR1 and CDR2 are SGHTA and FQGNSA. In DNA form, the CDR3 reads TGTGCCAGCAGCTTCGAGGGTGGAAACACCATATATTTT. Encoded protein: CASSFEGGNTIYF.